Listed below are T cell receptor beta chains from one sample, sequenced in a study of T cells in Graves' hyperthyroidism and ophthalmopathy. MiXCR was run by TCRdb on the multiplex PCR reads, yielding one entry per CDR3 protein. This sample has 660,000 or so distinct CDR3 sequences; less than 25% occur once, and the top ten carry 34%. The source material was blood. These receptor sequences come from a man aged 25-45 years with Graves' ophthalmopathy. CDR3s include the opening cysteine and the closing phenylalanine or tryptophan. The D gene is left open where the match is weak. Clone size is shown for a subset of rows, as once, few, many or a class of expanded clone.

d_gene: -
abundance: many
v_gene: TRBV11-1
j_gene: TRBJ2-1
CDR3aa: CASSLMWNSYNEQFF
CDR3nt: TGTGCCAGCAGCTTAATGTGGAACTCCTACAATGAGCAGTTCTTC

d_gene: TRBD2
abundance: -
v_gene: TRBV25-1
j_gene: TRBJ2-2
CDR3aa: CASSAWEAGVSELFF
CDR3nt: TGTGCCAGCAGTGCCTGGGAAGCGGGAGTCAGTGAGCTGTTTTTT

d_gene: -
abundance: once
v_gene: TRBV24-1
j_gene: TRBJ2-2
CDR3aa: CATRGEYTGELFF
CDR3nt: TGTGCCACCAGAGGGGAGTACACCGGGGAGCTGTTTTTT

d_gene: TRBD2
abundance: few
v_gene: TRBV6-1
j_gene: TRBJ2-1
CDR3aa: CASRPLAGGPYEQFF
CDR3nt: TGTGCCAGCAGGCCACTAGCGGGAGGGCCCTATGAGCAGTTCTTC

d_gene: TRBD1
abundance: few
v_gene: TRBV12-3/TRBV12-4
j_gene: TRBJ1-4
CDR3aa: CASRSDRVGEKLFF
CDR3nt: TGTGCCAGCAGATCCGACAGGGTGGGAGAAAAACTGTTTTTT

d_gene: -
abundance: -
v_gene: TRBV9
j_gene: TRBJ2-3
CDR3aa: CASSVATTNTDTQYF
CDR3nt: TGTGCCAGCAGCGTAGCTACGACAAACACAGATACGCAGTATTTT

d_gene: TRBD2
abundance: -
v_gene: TRBV6-1
j_gene: TRBJ2-1
CDR3aa: CASSERAGGPNEQFF
CDR3nt: TGTGCCAGCAGTGAAAGGGCGGGAGGGCCCAATGAGCAGTTCTTC

d_gene: -
abundance: -
v_gene: TRBV4-1
j_gene: TRBJ2-4
CDR3aa: CASSHTKNIQYF
CDR3nt: TGCGCCAGCAGCCATACTAAAAACATTCAGTACTTC

d_gene: TRBD1
abundance: few
v_gene: TRBV27
j_gene: TRBJ1-5
CDR3aa: CATQSGTGGNQPQHF
CDR3nt: TGTGCCACCCAATCTGGGACAGGGGGAAATCAGCCCCAGCATTTT

d_gene: -
abundance: few
v_gene: TRBV20-1
j_gene: TRBJ2-1
CDR3aa: CSARGSMAYNEQFF
CDR3nt: TGCAGTGCCCGGGGGAGTATGGCCTACAATGAGCAGTTCTTC

d_gene: -
abundance: -
v_gene: TRBV7-2
j_gene: TRBJ2-2
CDR3aa: CASTADTGELFF
CDR3nt: TGTGCCAGCACGGCGGACACCGGGGAGCTGTTTTTT

d_gene: TRBD1
abundance: few
v_gene: TRBV7-6
j_gene: TRBJ2-7
CDR3aa: CASSSTGYGEQYF
CDR3nt: TGTGCCAGCAGCTCGACAGGGTATGGCGAGCAGTACTTC

d_gene: -
abundance: many
v_gene: TRBV3-1
j_gene: TRBJ2-7
CDR3aa: CASSQPAGEQYF
CDR3nt: TGTGCCAGCAGCCAACCGGCGGGGGAGCAGTACTTC

d_gene: TRBD1
abundance: few
v_gene: TRBV20-1
j_gene: TRBJ2-7
CDR3aa: CSAVHSTGELEQYF
CDR3nt: TGCAGTGCTGTCCACTCGACAGGGGAACTGGAGCAGTACTTC

d_gene: -
abundance: -
v_gene: TRBV6-9
j_gene: TRBJ2-2
CDR3aa: CASSYDGGGRFSNTGELFF
CDR3nt: TGTGCCAGCAGTTACGATGGGGGGGGGCGCTTTTCGAACACCGGGGAGCTGTTTTTT

d_gene: TRBD1
abundance: few
v_gene: TRBV7-2
j_gene: TRBJ1-2
CDR3aa: CASSLGTGEGYTF
CDR3nt: TGTGCCAGCAGCCTAGGGACAGGAGAAGGCTACACCTTC

d_gene: -
abundance: -
v_gene: TRBV28
j_gene: TRBJ1-5
CDR3aa: CASSPRDLKTNQPQHF
CDR3nt: TGTGCCAGCAGTCCTCGGGACCTTAAAACCAATCAGCCCCAGCATTTT

d_gene: -
abundance: -
v_gene: TRBV12-3/TRBV12-4
j_gene: TRBJ2-2
CDR3aa: CASSVGIHRVTGELFF
CDR3nt: TGTGCCAGCAGCGTAGGGATCCATCGAGTCACCGGGGAGCTGTTTTTT

d_gene: -
abundance: once
v_gene: TRBV29-1
j_gene: TRBJ1-1
CDR3aa: CSARDKNTEAFF
CDR3nt: TGCAGCGCCCGGGACAAGAACACTGAAGCTTTCTTT

d_gene: -
abundance: few
v_gene: TRBV28
j_gene: TRBJ2-7
CDR3aa: CASSLVQGRSEQYF
CDR3nt: TGTGCCAGCAGTTTAGTTCAGGGCAGATCAGAGCAGTACTTC

d_gene: -
abundance: -
v_gene: TRBV10-1
j_gene: TRBJ1-1
CDR3aa: CASRIPTEAFF
CDR3nt: TGCGCCAGCAGAATACCCACTGAAGCTTTCTTT

d_gene: -
abundance: -
v_gene: TRBV20-1
j_gene: TRBJ1-2
CDR3aa: CSAPPWFANYGYTF
CDR3nt: TGCAGTGCCCCCCCTTGGTTTGCTAACTATGGCTACACCTTC

d_gene: -
abundance: -
v_gene: TRBV5-6
j_gene: TRBJ1-1
CDR3aa: CASSVRGVTEVFF
CDR3nt: TGTGCCAGCAGCGTGAGGGGAGTCACTGAAGTTTTCTTT

d_gene: -
abundance: few
v_gene: TRBV5-1
j_gene: TRBJ1-2
CDR3aa: CASSFGGKGYTF
CDR3nt: TGCGCCAGCAGCTTTGGGGGCAAGGGCTACACCTTC

d_gene: -
abundance: many
v_gene: TRBV28
j_gene: TRBJ1-2
CDR3aa: CASRNRDRYGYTF
CDR3nt: TGTGCCAGCAGAAACAGGGACCGCTATGGCTACACCTTC

d_gene: -
abundance: many
v_gene: TRBV30
j_gene: TRBJ1-1
CDR3aa: CAWRTGSEAFF
CDR3nt: TGTGCCTGGAGAACTGGTAGTGAAGCTTTCTTT

d_gene: TRBD1
abundance: -
v_gene: TRBV19
j_gene: TRBJ1-5
CDR3aa: CASSRTGRRNQPQHF
CDR3nt: TGTGCCAGTAGCCGGACAGGGCGTCGGAATCAGCCCCAGCATTTT

d_gene: TRBD1
abundance: few
v_gene: TRBV28
j_gene: TRBJ1-2
CDR3aa: CAIRQGRDYGYTF
CDR3nt: TGTGCCATCAGACAGGGCAGAGACTATGGCTACACCTTC

d_gene: -
abundance: few
v_gene: TRBV3-1
j_gene: TRBJ1-2
CDR3aa: CASSQGFRGDRHYGYTF
CDR3nt: TGTGCCAGCAGCCAAGGTTTCAGGGGTGACAGGCACTATGGCTACACCTTC

d_gene: -
abundance: -
v_gene: TRBV12-3/TRBV12-4
j_gene: TRBJ1-5
CDR3aa: CASSPRGDPYSNQPQHF
CDR3nt: TGTGCCAGCAGTCCCCGGGGGGACCCCTATAGCAATCAGCCCCAGCATTTT

d_gene: -
abundance: many
v_gene: TRBV2
j_gene: TRBJ2-3
CDR3aa: CASKLRGDTTDTQYF
CDR3nt: TGTGCCAGCAAGCTCAGGGGAGACACCACAGATACGCAGTATTTT

d_gene: -
abundance: many
v_gene: TRBV7-8
j_gene: TRBJ1-5
CDR3aa: CASSFSRAPYSNQPQHF
CDR3nt: TGTGCCAGCAGCTTCAGCAGGGCTCCATATAGCAATCAGCCCCAGCATTTT

d_gene: -
abundance: -
v_gene: TRBV9
j_gene: TRBJ2-1
CDR3aa: CASSGRGYEQFF
CDR3nt: TGTGCCAGCAGCGGAAGGGGGTATGAGCAGTTCTTC

d_gene: -
abundance: few
v_gene: TRBV6-1
j_gene: TRBJ2-7
CDR3aa: CASRDHVSSSYEQYF
CDR3nt: TGTGCCAGCAGGGATCACGTCTCGAGCTCCTACGAGCAGTACTTC

d_gene: TRBD2
abundance: few
v_gene: TRBV7-2
j_gene: TRBJ2-7
CDR3aa: CASSPRLAGPSYEQYF
CDR3nt: TGTGCCAGCAGCCCGAGACTAGCGGGGCCCTCCTACGAGCAGTACTTC

d_gene: TRBD2
abundance: many
v_gene: TRBV20-1
j_gene: TRBJ2-3
CDR3aa: CSARDWTSGSTDTQYF
CDR3nt: TGCAGTGCTAGAGATTGGACTAGCGGGAGCACAGATACGCAGTATTTT

d_gene: -
abundance: -
v_gene: TRBV5-4
j_gene: TRBJ2-7
CDR3aa: CASSLADREQYF
CDR3nt: TGTGCCAGCAGCTTGGCGGATCGGGAGCAGTACTTC

d_gene: -
abundance: -
v_gene: TRBV20-1
j_gene: TRBJ1-1
CDR3aa: CSASPLMETWLNTEAFF
CDR3nt: TGCAGTGCTAGCCCCCTTATGGAGACATGGTTGAACACTGAAGCTTTCTTT

d_gene: -
abundance: many
v_gene: TRBV7-3
j_gene: TRBJ2-1
CDR3aa: CASSLFGGGADEQFF
CDR3nt: TGTGCCAGCAGCTTATTTGGTGGGGGGGCCGATGAGCAGTTCTTC

d_gene: -
abundance: many
v_gene: TRBV6-1
j_gene: TRBJ1-1
CDR3aa: CASSEAWDIKGTFF
CDR3nt: TGTGCCAGCAGTGAAGCTTGGGACATCAAGGGGACTTTCTTT

d_gene: -
abundance: many
v_gene: TRBV20-1
j_gene: TRBJ2-7
CDR3aa: CSARDRGTSSYEQYF
CDR3nt: TGCAGTGCTAGAGATCGGGGGACATCCTCCTACGAGCAGTACTTC

d_gene: TRBD1
abundance: -
v_gene: TRBV4-2
j_gene: TRBJ1-6
CDR3aa: CASSQHGRGNSPLHF
CDR3nt: TGTGCCAGCAGCCAACATGGCAGGGGGAATTCACCCCTCCACTTT

d_gene: -
abundance: many
v_gene: TRBV11-2
j_gene: TRBJ1-2
CDR3aa: CASSSVTGTGYTF
CDR3nt: TGTGCCAGCAGCTCTGTAACAGGGACGGGCTACACCTTC

d_gene: -
abundance: few
v_gene: TRBV28
j_gene: TRBJ1-6
CDR3aa: CASSLPPGWGSSYNSPLHF
CDR3nt: TGTGCCAGCAGTTTACCCCCAGGGTGGGGGAGCTCCTATAATTCACCCCTCCACTTT

d_gene: -
abundance: -
v_gene: TRBV9
j_gene: TRBJ2-3
CDR3aa: CASSVEDSFGTDTQYF
CDR3nt: TGTGCCAGCAGCGTAGAGGATAGCTTTGGCACAGATACGCAGTATTTT

d_gene: -
abundance: few
v_gene: TRBV15
j_gene: TRBJ2-2
CDR3aa: CATSSGQGGQTGELFF
CDR3nt: TGTGCCACCAGCTCCGGACAAGGGGGGCAAACCGGGGAGCTGTTTTTT

d_gene: TRBD2
abundance: many
v_gene: TRBV5-1
j_gene: TRBJ2-3
CDR3aa: CASSPTWTSTTDTQYF
CDR3nt: TGCGCCAGCAGCCCAACCTGGACTAGCACGACAGATACGCAGTATTTT

d_gene: -
abundance: few
v_gene: TRBV25-1
j_gene: TRBJ2-5
CDR3aa: CASRKSDMEETQYF
CDR3nt: TGTGCCAGCAGAAAATCGGACATGGAAGAGACCCAGTACTTC